What follows is one TCR beta chain and its context. The antigen remains undetermined. Treatment meaning: about 20 received Ad26.COV2.S at low or high dose, single or two shots; 5 received placebo; per-sample allocation not given. Vaccine and placebo recipients were sampled on day 63 after the first injection. A Boston adult aged 18-55 years was the donor. This sample was taken from a study of Ad26.COV2.S vaccination and SARS-CoV-2 variants. Study-level background: As a participant in COV1001, the donor was in the Ad26.COV2.S trial arm.

The study, taken as a whole, reports: Vaccinees displayed broader spike-specific TCR repertoires than placebo recipients. Researchers cautioned that TCR breadth and depth analyses may have underestimated total T cell responses.

J gave up 8 bases and V 2 bases, and 9 bases lay outside the gene matches. Germline loops: CDR1 KGHDR, CDR2 SFDVKD. The CDR3 is 16 amino acids. The data were produced by immunoSEQ multiplex PCR, yet TCRdb's version contains in-frame clones alone and is incomplete. The sample contains 380,000 or so clones, 75% to 90% of which appear only once. The starting material was peripheral blood, obtained in a trial of Ad26.COV2.S vaccine versus placebo. This TCR derives from a person between 18 and 59 years old who received the Ad26.COV2.S COVID-19 vaccine or a placebo. The chain has TRBV24-1 and TRBJ2-1; TRBD2 aligns across 9 bases. In DNA, the CDR3 is TGTGCCACCAGTGATTGGGGGCGGGGGGGCAACGATGAGCAGTTCTTC. Translated, it gives CATSDWGRGGNDEQFF.